This T cell receptor beta chain was profiled in a study of identical twins. This clonotype was seen a handful of times. With no exceptions, donors were healthy Caucasians. The CDR3 covers 14 residues. The V and J ends lost 5 bases and 0 bases respectively, with 13 bases between them. The V gene's germline CDR1 is SQVTM and CDR2 ANQGSEA. TCRdb re-analysed the 5' RACE reads in MiXCR, keeping a single row per CDR3 protein. The data show roughly 750,000 distinct CDR3 sequences, approximately 21% seen once. These sequences were also reported in another study, on T cells expressing NK-cell markers. From that second work: Several experiments confined sorting to alpha-beta TCR T cells with an anti-gamma-delta TCR antibody. Whether expanded NKG2C+ T cell clones were HCMV specific stayed uncertain.

The receptor's source is a woman in her late teens or twenties in good health. The sample consisted of PBMCs. The chain is built from TRBV29-1 and TRBJ1-1, with a possible D match to TRBD1 (5 bases). The CDR3 nucleotides are TGCAGCGTTCCTGATACAGGACTGAACACTGAAGCTTTCTTT. Encoded protein: CSVPDTGLNTEAFF.